The rows below give T cell receptor beta chains drawn from one sample of a study of T cell responses to AZD1222 COVID-19 vaccine. Profiling relied on immunoSEQ multiplex PCR, and the TCRdb table lists in-frame clones only, not all of them. Of around 180,000 clones in the sample, 90% to 95% are singletons; the top ten hold approximately 9.6%. Sample: peripheral blood, taken on day 0 of AZD1222 vaccination. Receptors were obtained from an adult in good health. Each CDR3 is given with its conserved first and last residue. The D gene is left open where the match is weak.

V	D	J	DNA	CDR3
TRBV27	TRBD1	TRBJ1-1	TGTGCCAGCAGTTCGGGACAGGGGGCGCGCACTGAAGCTTTCTTT	CASSSGQGARTEAFF
TRBV9	TRBD2	TRBJ2-3	TGTGCCAGCAGCGCCCGATTAGGTCGCGGGAGGACCTCAGATACGCAGTATTTT	CASSARLGRGRTSDTQYF
TRBV4-2	TRBD1	TRBJ1-6	TGTGCCAGCAGCGAAGGACAGGTGCTTTATAATTCACCCCTCCACTTT	CASSEGQVLYNSPLHF
TRBV13	-	TRBJ2-5	TGTGCCAGCAGCGCAAAAGAGACCCAGTACTTC	CASSAKETQYF
TRBV18	-	TRBJ1-3	TGTGCCAGCTCACCAGTCGCAGGGGCTGGAAACACCATATATTTT	CASSPVAGAGNTIYF
TRBV6-4	-	TRBJ2-2	TGTGCCAGCAGTGCGCGTTCGAGCACCGGGGAGCTGTTTTTT	CASSARSSTGELFF
TRBV30	TRBD2	TRBJ2-7	TGTGCCTGGAGTGTAGTTGGGACTAGCGGCTACGAGCAGTACTTC	CAWSVVGTSGYEQYF
TRBV13	-	TRBJ1-2	TGTGCCAGCAGCTTTGCGGGAATTAACTATGGCTACACCTTC	CASSFAGINYGYTF
TRBV21-1	-	TRBJ1-1	TGTGCCAGCAGCAAAGGGGGCCTTTACGACACTGAAGCTTTCTTT	CASSKGGLYDTEAFF
TRBV6-2/TRBV6-3	-	TRBJ1-6	TGTGCCAGCAGTTACTGGGTCAGGGATTCACCCCTCCACTTT	CASSYWVRDSPLHF
TRBV25-1	-	TRBJ1-3	TGTGCCAGCAGTGAAATGACTCCCTCTGGAAACACCATATATTTT	CASSEMTPSGNTIYF
TRBV7-9	TRBD2	TRBJ2-1	TGTGCCAGCAGCTTAAGGCGGGAGGGCCGAGTCGATGAGCAGTTCTTC	CASSLRREGRVDEQFF
TRBV28	-	TRBJ1-2	TGTGCCAGCAGTTTACTAGGAGGGGGTGGGGATGGCTACACCTTC	CASSLLGGGGDGYTF
TRBV29-1	TRBD1	TRBJ1-5	TGCAGCGTGAAACAGGGGAGGAATCAGCCCCAGCATTTT	CSVKQGRNQPQHF
TRBV5-6	-	TRBJ2-7	TGTGCCAGCAGCTTGGGACGGTCGGTCTACGAGCAGTACTTC	CASSLGRSVYEQYF
TRBV19	-	TRBJ1-2	TGTGCCAGTAGCCCCGCAGGGAGCTATGGCTACACCTTC	CASSPAGSYGYTF
TRBV7-9	-	TRBJ1-2	TGTGCCAGCAGCTTAGTGGACAGCGGAGATGGCTACACCTTC	CASSLVDSGDGYTF
TRBV6-6	TRBD1	TRBJ2-5	TGTGCCAGCAGTATAGACAGGGGGCTAAAGGAAACCCAGTACTTC	CASSIDRGLKETQYF